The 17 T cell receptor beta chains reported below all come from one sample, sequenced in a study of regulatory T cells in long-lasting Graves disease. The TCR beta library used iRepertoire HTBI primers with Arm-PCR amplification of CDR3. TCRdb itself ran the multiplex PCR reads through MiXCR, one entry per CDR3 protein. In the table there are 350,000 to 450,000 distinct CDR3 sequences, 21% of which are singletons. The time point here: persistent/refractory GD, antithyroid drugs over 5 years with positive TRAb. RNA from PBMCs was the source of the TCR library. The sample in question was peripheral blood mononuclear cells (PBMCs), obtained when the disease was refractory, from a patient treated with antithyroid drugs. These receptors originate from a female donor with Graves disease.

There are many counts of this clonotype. The CDR3 DNA reads TGTGCCAGCAGTTACTCGGGGAGAAATCAGCCCCAGCATTTT. It encodes CASSYSGRNQPQHF. The chain couples TRBV6-6 to TRBJ1-5; D not certain. This CDR3 comprises 14 residues. Germline lookup yields CDR1 MNHNY and CDR2 SVGAGI (reference sequence). The V end lost 0 bases, the J end lost 4 bases, and 7 bases lay between the germline ends.

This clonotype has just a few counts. CDR3 DNA: TGCAGTGCTGCCCCGGGACTAGCGGGGTCAAGGGCGACCCAGTACTTC. This gives the protein CSAAPGLAGSRATQYF. The chain links TRBV20-1 to TRBJ2-5; 13 nucleotides agree with TRBD2. Germline CDR1 reads DFQATT; CDR2 reads SNEGSKA (reference sequence). V lost 5 bases to trimming and J lost 7 bases; unmatched junction nucleotides: 13. The CDR3 loop spans 16 amino acids.

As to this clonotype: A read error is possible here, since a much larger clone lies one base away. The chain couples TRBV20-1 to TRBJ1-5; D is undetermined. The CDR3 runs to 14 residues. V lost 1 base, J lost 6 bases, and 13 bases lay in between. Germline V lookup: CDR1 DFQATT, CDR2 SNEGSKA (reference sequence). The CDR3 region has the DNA TGCAGTGCTAGAGCAGGTGCGTTTTTTCAGCCCCAGCATTTT. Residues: CSARAGAFFQPQHF.

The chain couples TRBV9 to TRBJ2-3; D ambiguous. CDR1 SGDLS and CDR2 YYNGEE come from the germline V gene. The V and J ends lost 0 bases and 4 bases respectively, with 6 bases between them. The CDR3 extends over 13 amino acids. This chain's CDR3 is CASSVEPSDTQYF. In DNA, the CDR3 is TGTGCCAGCAGCGTAGAACCTTCAGATACGCAGTATTTT.

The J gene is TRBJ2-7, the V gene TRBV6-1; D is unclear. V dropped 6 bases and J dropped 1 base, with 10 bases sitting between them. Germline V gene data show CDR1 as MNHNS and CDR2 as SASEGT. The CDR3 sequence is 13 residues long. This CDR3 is CASSADISYEQYF. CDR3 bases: TGTGCCAGCAGCGCCGACATTTCCTACGAGCAGTACTTC.

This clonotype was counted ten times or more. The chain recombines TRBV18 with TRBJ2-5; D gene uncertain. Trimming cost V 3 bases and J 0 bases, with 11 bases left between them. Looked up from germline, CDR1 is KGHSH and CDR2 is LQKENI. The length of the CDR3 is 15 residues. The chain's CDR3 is CASSPRLLYQETQYF. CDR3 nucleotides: TGTGCCAGCTCACCGAGGCTCTTGTACCAAGAGACCCAGTACTTC.

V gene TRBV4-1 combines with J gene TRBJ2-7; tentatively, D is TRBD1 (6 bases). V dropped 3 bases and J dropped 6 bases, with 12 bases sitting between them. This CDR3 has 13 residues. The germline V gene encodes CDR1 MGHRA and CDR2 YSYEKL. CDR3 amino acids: CASSHEDRIEQYF. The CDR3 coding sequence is TGCGCCAGCAGCCATGAGGACAGAATCGAGCAGTACTTC.

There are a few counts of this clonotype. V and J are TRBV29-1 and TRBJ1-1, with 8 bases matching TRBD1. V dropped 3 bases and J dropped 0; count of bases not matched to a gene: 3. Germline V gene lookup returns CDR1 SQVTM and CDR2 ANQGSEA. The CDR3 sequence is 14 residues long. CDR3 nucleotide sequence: TGCAGCGTTGACCGGACAGGGTTGAACACTGAAGCTTTCTTT. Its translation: CSVDRTGLNTEAFF.

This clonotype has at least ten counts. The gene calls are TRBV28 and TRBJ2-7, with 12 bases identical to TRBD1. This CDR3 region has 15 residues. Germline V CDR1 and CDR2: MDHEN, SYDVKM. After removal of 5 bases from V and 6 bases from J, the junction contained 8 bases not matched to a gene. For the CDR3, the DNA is TGTGCCAGCAGTCTGCCGGGGACAGGGGGCCTCGAGCAGTACTTC. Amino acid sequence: CASSLPGTGGLEQYF.

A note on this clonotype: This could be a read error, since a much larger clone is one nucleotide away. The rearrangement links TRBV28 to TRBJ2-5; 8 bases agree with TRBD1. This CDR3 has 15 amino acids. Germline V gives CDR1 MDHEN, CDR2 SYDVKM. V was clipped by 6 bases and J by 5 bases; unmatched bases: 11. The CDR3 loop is CASSPPSRGRETQYF. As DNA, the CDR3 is TGTGCCAGCAGCCCCCCGTCCAGGGGGCGGGAGACCCAGTACTTC.

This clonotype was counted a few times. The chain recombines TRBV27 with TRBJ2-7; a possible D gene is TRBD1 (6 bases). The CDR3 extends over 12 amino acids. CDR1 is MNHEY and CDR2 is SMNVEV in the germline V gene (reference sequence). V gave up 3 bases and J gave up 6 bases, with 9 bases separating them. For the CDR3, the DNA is TGTGCCAGCAGTTTCCAGGGGTCCGAGCAGTACTTC. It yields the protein CASSFQGSEQYF.

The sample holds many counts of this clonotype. The CDR3 loop reads CASRLTGLGYTF. The CDR3 DNA reads TGTGCCAGCAGACTCACGGGGTTAGGCTACACCTTC. V gene TRBV2 combines with J gene TRBJ1-2, with D hard to call. CDR3 length: 12 amino acids. Germline assignment: CDR1 SNHLY and CDR2 FYNNEI. V shed 6 bases and J shed 8 bases, with 13 bases lying between them.

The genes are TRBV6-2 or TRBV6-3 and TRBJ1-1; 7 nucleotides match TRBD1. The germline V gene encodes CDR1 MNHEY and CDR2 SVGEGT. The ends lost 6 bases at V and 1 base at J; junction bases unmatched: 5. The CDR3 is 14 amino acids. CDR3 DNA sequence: TGTGCCAGCAGAGAGACAGGGAGGAACACTGAAGCTTTCTTT. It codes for CASRETGRNTEAFF.

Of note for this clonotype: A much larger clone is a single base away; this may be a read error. The CDR3 sequence is CASSLMNRGHEQYF. In DNA, the CDR3 is TGTGCCAGCAGTTTGATGAACAGGGGTCACGAGCAGTACTTC. The chain uses TRBV12-3 or TRBV12-4 and TRBJ2-7, with 7 positions matching TRBD1. Losses at the gene ends were 3 bases for V and 5 bases for J; bases not matched to a gene: 7. CDR3 length: 14 amino acids.

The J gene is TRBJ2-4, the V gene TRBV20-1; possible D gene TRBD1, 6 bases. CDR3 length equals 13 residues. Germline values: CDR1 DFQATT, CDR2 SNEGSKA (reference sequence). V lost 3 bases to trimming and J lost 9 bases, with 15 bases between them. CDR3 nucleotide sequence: TGCAGTGCTAGGGGGGCCACAGGGAGCATTCAGTACTTC. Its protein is CSARGATGSIQYF.

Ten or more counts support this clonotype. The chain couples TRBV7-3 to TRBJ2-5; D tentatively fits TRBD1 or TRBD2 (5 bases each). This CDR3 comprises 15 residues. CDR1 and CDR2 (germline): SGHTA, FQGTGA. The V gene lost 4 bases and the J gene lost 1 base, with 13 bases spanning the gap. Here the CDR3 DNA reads TGTGCCAGCAGCTCCCGGGACGGACCCCAAGAGACCCAGTACTTC. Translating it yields CASSSRDGPQETQYF.

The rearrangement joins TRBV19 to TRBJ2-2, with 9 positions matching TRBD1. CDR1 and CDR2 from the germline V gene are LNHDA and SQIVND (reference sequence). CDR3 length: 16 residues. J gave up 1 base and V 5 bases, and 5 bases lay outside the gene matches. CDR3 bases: TGTGCCAGTAGTTCCCAGGGACAGGGGAACACCGGGGAGCTGTTTTTT. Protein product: CASSSQGQGNTGELFF.